This T cell receptor beta chain was found in a study of T-cell reconstitution after alpha-beta-depleted transplantation in children. Per the germline V gene, CDR1 is MGHRA and CDR2 is YSYEKL. Trimming shortened V by 3 bases and J by 8 bases, and 16 bases separated the two germline ends. This CDR3 is 14 amino acids long. Unique molecular identifiers were used to barcode this TCRbeta library. TCRdb processed the PCR reads anew with MiXCR; each CDR3 protein has one entry. The sample contains about 290,000 distinct CDR3 sequences, around 10% of which appear only once. Many counts were recorded for this clonotype.

This TCR was sampled from a boy under three years old with acute myeloid leukemia, due to receive a stem cell transplant. The input for sequencing was PBMCs, taken before TCRalphabeta/CD19-depleted stem cell transplant. The chain combines TRBV4-1 with TRBJ1-2; D possibly corresponds to TRBD1 (5 bases). The CDR3 spells CASSQARGLRGYTF. The CDR3 DNA reads as TGCGCCAGCAGCCAGGCCCGGGGACTGAGGGGCTACACCTTC.